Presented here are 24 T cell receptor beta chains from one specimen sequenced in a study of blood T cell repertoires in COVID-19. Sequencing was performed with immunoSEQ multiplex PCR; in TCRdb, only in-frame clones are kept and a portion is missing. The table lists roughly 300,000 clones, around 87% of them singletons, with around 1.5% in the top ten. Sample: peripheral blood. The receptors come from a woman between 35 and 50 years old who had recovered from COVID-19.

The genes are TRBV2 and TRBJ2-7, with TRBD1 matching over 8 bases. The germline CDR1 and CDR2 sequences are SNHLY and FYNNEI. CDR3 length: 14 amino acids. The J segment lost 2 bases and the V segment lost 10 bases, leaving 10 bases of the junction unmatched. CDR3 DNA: TGTGCCACCAAGGGGAACAGGGGGACCTACGAGCAGTACTTC. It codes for CATKGNRGTYEQYF.

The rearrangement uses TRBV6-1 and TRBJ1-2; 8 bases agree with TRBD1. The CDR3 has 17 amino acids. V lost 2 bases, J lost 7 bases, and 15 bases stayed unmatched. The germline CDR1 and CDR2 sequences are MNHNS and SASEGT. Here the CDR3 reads CASSEPWADRDLRGYTF. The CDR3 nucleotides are TGTGCCAGCAGTGAACCGTGGGCGGACAGGGATTTACGTGGCTACACCTTC.

The CDR3: CASSPPYRGTGNTIYF. Written as DNA, the CDR3 is TGTGCCAGCTCACCCCCGTATAGGGGGACTGGAAACACCATATATTTT. The chain joins TRBV18 to TRBJ1-3; tentative D call: TRBD1 (6 bases). The CDR3 loop spans 16 amino acids. The germline V gene encodes CDR1 KGHSH and CDR2 LQKENI. Trimming pared 3 bases from V and 2 bases from J, leaving 14 bases between. Complete variable domain (other parts from reference TRBV18 and TRBJ1-3): NAGVMQNPRHLVRRRGQEARLRCSPMKGHSHVYWYRQLPEEGLKFMVYLQKENIIDESGMPKERFSAEFPKEGPSILRIQQVVRGDSAAYFCASSPPYRGTGNTIYFGEGSWLTVV.

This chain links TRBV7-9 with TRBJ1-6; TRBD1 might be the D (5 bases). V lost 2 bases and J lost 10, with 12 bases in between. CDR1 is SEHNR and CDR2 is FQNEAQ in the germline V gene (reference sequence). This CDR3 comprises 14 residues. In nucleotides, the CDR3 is TGTGCCAGCAGCTTAATGACGGGGGACTCACCCCTCCACTTT. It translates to CASSLMTGDSPLHF.

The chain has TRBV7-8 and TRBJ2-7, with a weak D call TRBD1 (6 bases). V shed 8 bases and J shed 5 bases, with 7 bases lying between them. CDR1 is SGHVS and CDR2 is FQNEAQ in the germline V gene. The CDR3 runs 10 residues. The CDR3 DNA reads TGTGCCAGCGGGGGCCACGAGCAGTACTTC. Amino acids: CASGGHEQYF.

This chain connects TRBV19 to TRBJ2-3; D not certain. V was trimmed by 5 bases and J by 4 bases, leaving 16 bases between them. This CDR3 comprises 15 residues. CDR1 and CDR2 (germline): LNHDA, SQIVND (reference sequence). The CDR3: CASSPNPTVADTQYF. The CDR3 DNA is TGTGCCAGTAGTCCAAACCCGACTGTAGCAGATACGCAGTATTTT. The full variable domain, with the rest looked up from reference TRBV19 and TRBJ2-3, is DGGITQSPKYLFRKEGQNVTLSCEQNLNHDAMYWYRQDPGQGLRLIYYSQIVNDFQKGDIAEGYSVSREKKESFPLTVTSAQKNPTAFYLCASSPNPTVADTQYFGPGTRLTVL.

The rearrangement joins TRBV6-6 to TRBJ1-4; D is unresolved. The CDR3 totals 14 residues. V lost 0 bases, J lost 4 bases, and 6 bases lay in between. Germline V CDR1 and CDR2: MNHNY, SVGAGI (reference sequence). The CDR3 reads CASSYSGVNEKLFF. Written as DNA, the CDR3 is TGTGCCAGCAGTTACTCGGGAGTTAATGAAAAACTGTTTTTT.

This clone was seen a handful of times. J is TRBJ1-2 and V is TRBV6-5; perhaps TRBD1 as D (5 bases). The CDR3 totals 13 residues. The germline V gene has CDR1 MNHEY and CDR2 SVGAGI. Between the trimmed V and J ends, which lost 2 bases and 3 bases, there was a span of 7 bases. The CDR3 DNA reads TGTGCCAGCAGTTACGACAGATACTATGGCTACACCTTC. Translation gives CASSYDRYYGYTF.

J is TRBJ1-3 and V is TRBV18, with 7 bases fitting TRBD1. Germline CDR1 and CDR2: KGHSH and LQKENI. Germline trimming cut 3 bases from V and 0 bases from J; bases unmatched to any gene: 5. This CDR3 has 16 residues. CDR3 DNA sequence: TGTGCCAGCTCACCGTCCCCAGGGGGCTCTGGAAACACCATATATTTT. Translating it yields CASSPSPGGSGNTIYF.

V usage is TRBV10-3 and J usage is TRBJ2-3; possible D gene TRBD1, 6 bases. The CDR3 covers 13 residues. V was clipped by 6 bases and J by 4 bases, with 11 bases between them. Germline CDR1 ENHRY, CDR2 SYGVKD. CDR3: CAISGQGSDTQYF. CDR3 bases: TGTGCCATCAGCGGCCAGGGGTCAGATACGCAGTATTTT.

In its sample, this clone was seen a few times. CDR3 protein: CSVYRPVSTDTQYF. The CDR3 DNA follows: TGCAGCGTTTACAGGCCAGTAAGCACAGATACGCAGTATTTT. This rearrangement joins TRBV29-1 to TRBJ2-3, with D possibly matching TRBD1 (5 bases). V lost 5 bases to trimming and J lost 0 bases, with 12 bases between them. Germline CDR1 and CDR2: SQVTM and ANQGSEA. The CDR3 sequence is 14 residues long.

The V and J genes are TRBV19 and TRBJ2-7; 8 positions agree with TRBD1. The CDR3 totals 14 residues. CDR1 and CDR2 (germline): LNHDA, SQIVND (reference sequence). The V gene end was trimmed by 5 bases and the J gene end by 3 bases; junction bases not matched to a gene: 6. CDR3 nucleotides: TGTGCCAGTAGTGCAGGGACAGGCCACTACGAGCAGTACTTC. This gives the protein CASSAGTGHYEQYF.

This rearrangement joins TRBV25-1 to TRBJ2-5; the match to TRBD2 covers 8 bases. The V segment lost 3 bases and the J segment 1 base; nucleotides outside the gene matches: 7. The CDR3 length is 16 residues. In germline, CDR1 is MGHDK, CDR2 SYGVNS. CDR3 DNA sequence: TGTGCCAGCAGTGACCTTATAGCGGGGATCCAAGAGACCCAGTACTTC. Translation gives CASSDLIAGIQETQYF.

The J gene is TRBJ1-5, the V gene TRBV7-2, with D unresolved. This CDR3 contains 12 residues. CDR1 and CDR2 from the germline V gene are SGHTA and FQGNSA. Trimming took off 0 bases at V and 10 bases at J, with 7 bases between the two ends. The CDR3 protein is CASSLARFPQHF. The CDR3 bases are TGTGCCAGCAGCTTAGCGCGGTTTCCCCAGCATTTT.

The CDR3 DNA reads TGTGCCAGCAGCTTAGCGCACCCACGGGGGGGAGAGACCCAGTACTTC. Its translation is CASSLAHPRGGETQYF. This rearrangement joins TRBV7-6 to TRBJ2-5, with 8 nucleotides matching TRBD2. The CDR3 length is 16 residues. Germline CDR1 and CDR2: SGHVS and FNYEAQ. V shed 0 bases and J 4 bases; nucleotides not matched to a gene: 7.

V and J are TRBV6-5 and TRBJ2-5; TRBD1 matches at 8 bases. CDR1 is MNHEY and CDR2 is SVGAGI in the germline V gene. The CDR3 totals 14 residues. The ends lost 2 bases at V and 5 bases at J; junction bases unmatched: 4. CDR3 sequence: CASSYGQGMETQYF. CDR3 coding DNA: TGTGCCAGCAGTTACGGACAGGGAATGGAGACCCAGTACTTC.

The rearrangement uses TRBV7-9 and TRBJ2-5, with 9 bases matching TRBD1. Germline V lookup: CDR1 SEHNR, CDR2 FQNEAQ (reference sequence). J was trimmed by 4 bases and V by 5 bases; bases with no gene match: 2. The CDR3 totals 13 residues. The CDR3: CASSQDRGETQYF. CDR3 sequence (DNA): TGTGCCAGCAGCCAGGACAGGGGAGAGACCCAGTACTTC.

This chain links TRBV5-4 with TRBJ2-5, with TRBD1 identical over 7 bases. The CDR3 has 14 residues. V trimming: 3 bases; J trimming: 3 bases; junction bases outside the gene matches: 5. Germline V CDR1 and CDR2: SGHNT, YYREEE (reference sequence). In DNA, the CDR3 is TGTGCCAGCAGCTCCGGGACAGCCGAAGAGACCCAGTACTTC. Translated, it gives CASSSGTAEETQYF.

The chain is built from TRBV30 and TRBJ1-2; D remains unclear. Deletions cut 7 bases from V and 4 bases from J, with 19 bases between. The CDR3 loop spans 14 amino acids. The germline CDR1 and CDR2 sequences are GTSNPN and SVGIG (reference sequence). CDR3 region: CALEGGRLLYGYTF. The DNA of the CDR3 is TGTGCCTTGGAGGGCGGACGGCTCCTCTATGGCTACACCTTC.

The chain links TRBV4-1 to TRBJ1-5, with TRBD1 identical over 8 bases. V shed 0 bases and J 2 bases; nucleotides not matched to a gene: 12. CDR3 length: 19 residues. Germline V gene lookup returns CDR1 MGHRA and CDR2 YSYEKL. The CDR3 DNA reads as TGCGCCAGCAGCCAAGACTTAGCTCTGTGGGACAGGCGCAATCAGCCCCAGCATTTT. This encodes CASSQDLALWDRRNQPQHF.

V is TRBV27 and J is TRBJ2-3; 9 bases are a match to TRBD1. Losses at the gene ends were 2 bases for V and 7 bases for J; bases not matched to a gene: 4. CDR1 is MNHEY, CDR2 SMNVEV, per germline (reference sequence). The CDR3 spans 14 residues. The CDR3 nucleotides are TGTGCCAGCAGTTTAAGGGACAGGGCCAATACGCAGTATTTT. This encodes CASSLRDRANTQYF.

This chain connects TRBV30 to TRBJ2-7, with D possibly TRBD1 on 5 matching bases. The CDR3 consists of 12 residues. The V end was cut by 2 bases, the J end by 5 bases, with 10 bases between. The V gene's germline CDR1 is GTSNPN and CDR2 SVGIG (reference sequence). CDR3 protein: CAWSLRGDEQYF. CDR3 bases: TGTGCCTGGAGTCTTAGGGGTGACGAGCAGTACTTC.

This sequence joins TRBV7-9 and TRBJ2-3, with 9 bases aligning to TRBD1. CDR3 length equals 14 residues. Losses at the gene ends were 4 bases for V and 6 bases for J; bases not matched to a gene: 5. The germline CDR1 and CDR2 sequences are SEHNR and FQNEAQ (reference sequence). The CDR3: CASSYRGRRDTQYF. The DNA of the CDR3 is TGTGCCAGCAGCTACAGGGGGCGAAGGGATACGCAGTATTTT.

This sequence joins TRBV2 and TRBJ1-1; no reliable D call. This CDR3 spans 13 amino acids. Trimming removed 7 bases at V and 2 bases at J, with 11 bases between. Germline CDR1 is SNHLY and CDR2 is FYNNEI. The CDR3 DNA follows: TGTGCCAGCACGTATACAGAAAACACTGAAGCTTTCTTT. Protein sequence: CASTYTENTEAFF.